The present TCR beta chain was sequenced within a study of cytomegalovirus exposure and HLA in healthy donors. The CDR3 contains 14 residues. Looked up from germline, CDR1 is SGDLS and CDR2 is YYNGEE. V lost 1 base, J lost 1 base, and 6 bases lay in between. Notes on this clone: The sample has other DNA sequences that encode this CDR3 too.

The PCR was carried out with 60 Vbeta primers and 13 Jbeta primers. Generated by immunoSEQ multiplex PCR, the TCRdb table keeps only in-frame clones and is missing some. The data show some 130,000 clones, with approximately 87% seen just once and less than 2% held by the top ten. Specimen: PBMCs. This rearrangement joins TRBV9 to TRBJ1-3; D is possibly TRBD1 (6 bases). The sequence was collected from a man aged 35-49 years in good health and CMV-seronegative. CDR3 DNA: TGTGCCAGCAGCGTAAGGGGGTCTGGAAACACCATATATTTT. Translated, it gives CASSVRGSGNTIYF.